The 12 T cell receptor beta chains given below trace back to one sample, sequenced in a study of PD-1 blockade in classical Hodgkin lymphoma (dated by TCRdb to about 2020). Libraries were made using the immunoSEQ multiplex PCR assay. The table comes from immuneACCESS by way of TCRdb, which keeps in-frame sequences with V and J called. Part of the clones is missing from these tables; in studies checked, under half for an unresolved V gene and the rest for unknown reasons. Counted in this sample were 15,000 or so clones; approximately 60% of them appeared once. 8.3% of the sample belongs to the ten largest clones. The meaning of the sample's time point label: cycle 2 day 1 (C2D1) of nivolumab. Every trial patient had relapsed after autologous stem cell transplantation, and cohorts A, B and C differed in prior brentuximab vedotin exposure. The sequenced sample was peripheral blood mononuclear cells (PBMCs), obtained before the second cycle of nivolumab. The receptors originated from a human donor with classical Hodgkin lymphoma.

The CDR3, as DNA: TGTGCCAGTAGCACCTTCCGCGCTCATGAGCAGTTCTTC. Its translation is CASSTFRAHEQFF. The chain uses TRBV19 and TRBJ2-1; D is unclear. In germline, CDR1 is LNHDA, CDR2 SQIVND (reference sequence). This CDR3 contains 13 residues. Deletions cut 6 bases from V and 8 bases from J, with 14 bases between.

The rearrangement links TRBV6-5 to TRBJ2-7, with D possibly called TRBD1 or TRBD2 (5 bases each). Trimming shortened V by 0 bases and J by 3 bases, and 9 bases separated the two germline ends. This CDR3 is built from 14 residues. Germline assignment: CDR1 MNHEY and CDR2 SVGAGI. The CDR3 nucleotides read TGTGCCAGCAGTTACTCGGGACCGTTCTACGAGCAGTACTTC. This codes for CASSYSGPFYEQYF.

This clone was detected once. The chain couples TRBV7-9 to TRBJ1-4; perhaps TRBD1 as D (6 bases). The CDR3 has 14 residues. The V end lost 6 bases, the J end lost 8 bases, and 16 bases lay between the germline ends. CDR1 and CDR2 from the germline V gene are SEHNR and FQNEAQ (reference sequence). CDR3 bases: TGTGCCAGCAGTCAACAGGGAGGAGGGGAAAAACTGTTTTTT. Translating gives CASSQQGGGEKLFF.

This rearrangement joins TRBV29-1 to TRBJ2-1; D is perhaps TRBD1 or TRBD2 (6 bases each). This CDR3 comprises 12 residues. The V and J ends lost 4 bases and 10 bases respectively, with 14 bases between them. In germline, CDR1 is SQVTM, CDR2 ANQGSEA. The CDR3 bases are TGCAGCGTTGTACTAGGGGGGCGGGAGCAGTTCTTC. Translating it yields CSVVLGGREQFF.

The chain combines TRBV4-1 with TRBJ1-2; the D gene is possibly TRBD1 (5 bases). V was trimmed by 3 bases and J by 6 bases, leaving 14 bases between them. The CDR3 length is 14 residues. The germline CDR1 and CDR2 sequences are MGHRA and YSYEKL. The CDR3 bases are TGCGCCAGCAGCCAGGTAAAGGGGAGGAATGGCTACACCTTC. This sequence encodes CASSQVKGRNGYTF.

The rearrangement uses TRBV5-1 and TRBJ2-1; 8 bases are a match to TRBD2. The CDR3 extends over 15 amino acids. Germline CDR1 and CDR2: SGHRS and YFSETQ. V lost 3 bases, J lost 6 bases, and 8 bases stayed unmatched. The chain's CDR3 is CASSSSGWLPNEQFF. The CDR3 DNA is TGCGCCAGCAGCTCTAGCGGGTGGCTGCCCAATGAGCAGTTCTTC.

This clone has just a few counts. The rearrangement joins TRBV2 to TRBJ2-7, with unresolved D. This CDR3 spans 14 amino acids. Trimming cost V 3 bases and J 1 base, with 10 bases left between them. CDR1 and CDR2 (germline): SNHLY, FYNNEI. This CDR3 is CASSDFGSSYEQYF. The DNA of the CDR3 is TGTGCCAGCAGTGACTTCGGTTCGTCCTACGAGCAGTACTTC.

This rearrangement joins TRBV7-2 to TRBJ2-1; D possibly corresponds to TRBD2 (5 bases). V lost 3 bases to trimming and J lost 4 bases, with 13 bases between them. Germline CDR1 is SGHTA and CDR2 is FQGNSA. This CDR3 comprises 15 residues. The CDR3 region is CASSFQLDSYNEQFF. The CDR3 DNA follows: TGTGCCAGCAGCTTCCAATTGGACTCTTACAATGAGCAGTTCTTC. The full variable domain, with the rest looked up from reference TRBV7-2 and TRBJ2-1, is GAGVSQSPSNKVTEKGKDVELRCDPISGHTALYWYRQSLGQGLEFLIYFQGNSAPDKSGLPSDRFSAERTGGSVSTLTIQRTQQEDSAVYLCASSFQLDSYNEQFFGPGTRLTVL.

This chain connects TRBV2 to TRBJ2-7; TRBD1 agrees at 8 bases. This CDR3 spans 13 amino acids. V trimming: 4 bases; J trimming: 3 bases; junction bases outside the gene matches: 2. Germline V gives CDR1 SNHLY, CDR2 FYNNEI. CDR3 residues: CASSVRGLYEQYF. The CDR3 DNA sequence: TGTGCCAGCAGTGTCAGGGGGCTCTACGAGCAGTACTTC.

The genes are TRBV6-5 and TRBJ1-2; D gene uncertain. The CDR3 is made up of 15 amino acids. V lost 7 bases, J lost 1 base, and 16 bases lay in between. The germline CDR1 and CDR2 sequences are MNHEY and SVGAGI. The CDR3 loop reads CASKEVTADNYGYTF. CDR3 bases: TGTGCCAGCAAAGAGGTAACAGCGGATAACTATGGCTACACCTTC.

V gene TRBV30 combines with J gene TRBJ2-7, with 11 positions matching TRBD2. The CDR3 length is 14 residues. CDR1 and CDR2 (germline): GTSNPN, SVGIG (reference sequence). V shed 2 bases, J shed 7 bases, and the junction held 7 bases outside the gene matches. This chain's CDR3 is CAWSRLAGSGEQYF. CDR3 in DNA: TGTGCCTGGAGTAGACTAGCGGGATCTGGTGAGCAGTACTTC. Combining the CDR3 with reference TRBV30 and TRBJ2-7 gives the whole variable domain SQTIHQWPATLVQPVGSPLSLECTVEGTSNPNLYWYRQAAGRGLQLLFYSVGIGQISSEVPQNLSASRPQDRQFILSSKKLLLSDSGFYLCAWSRLAGSGEQYFGPGTRLTVT.

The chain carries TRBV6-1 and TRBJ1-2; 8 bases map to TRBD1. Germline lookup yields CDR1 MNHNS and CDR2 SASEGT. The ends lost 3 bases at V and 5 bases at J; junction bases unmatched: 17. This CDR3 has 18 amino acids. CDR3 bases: TGTGCCAGCAGTGACCGGGACAGGCGGACTATTTCACCTTATGGCTACACCTTC. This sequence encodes CASSDRDRRTISPYGYTF.